This TCR beta chain was profiled in a study of neurological immune-mediated disorders (dated by TCRdb to about 2019). At the level of the whole study: Of the approximately 34 multiple sclerosis patients, some 30 had relapsing-remitting MS and 3 had secondary progressive MS. Peripheral blood TCR-beta repertoires from HTLV-I-associated myelopathy (HAM/TSP) patients, multiple sclerosis patients and healthy controls were compared by UMI-based sequencing. Longitudinal samples, technical triplicates and paired sorted CD4+ and CD8+ T-cell subsets, alongside PBMC samples, were included among the approximately 98 TCR-beta libraries. The cohort included approximately 70 subjects: around 15 with HAM/TSP, some 35 with multiple sclerosis, and 20 or so healthy controls.

Including the terminal cysteine and phenylalanine, the CDR3 comprises 12 residues. Just CDR3 DNA is preserved here, 36 bases in frame from base 1. The V end loses 3 bases and the J end loses 7 bases, and a stretch of 9 bases separates them. Per the germline V gene, SGHTA is the CDR1 and FQGNSA is the CDR2. Libraries from unsorted PBMCs were made from 2 million PBMCs kept in RNAlater at -80 degrees C until RNA extraction. The multiple sclerosis patients were enrolled in a US clinical protocol that used magnetic resonance imaging to evaluate disease progression. Peripheral blood was subjected to Ficoll-Hypaque density gradient centrifugation to isolate PBMCs, which were then cryopreserved in liquid nitrogen. This clonotype came up a few times. Its specific antigen is unknown. Base qualities are not provided; no much larger clone lies one nucleotide away. cDNA was synthesized by template-switch 5'RACE using a primer carrying a 10-nucleotide random unique molecular identifier by which each TCR transcript was tagged. Each sequencing run produced over 200 million TCR-beta sequences covering 15-18 subjects. Total RNA was extracted with the RNeasy kit. TCR-beta VDJ regions were amplified with primers for the TCR constant region and the 5'RACE anchor, using the KAPA Real-time Library Amplification kit. Sample indexes and Illumina adaptors were added in a first PCR, after which library yield was increased in a second PCR. After Ampure bead purification, the roughly 650 bp TCR product was size-selected on a 2% E-gel SizeSelection system. Before pooling, libraries had their quality checked on a Bioanalyzer, their concentration measured with Qubit, and their quantity determined with the Kapa Library Quantification kit. Libraries were sequenced paired-end 2 x 150 bp on an Illumina HiSeq 2500. To increase sequence diversity, about 23-32% phiX was spiked into each library pool. Per the original workflow: The UMI-based MiGEC pipeline processed quality-filtered reads and removed over 85% of raw TCR sequences during error correction. IMGT germline references were used for alignment of VDJ genes, and clonotypes were defined by a unique CDR3 amino acid sequence together with V-J genes. Clonal expansion, Shannon diversity and CDR3 relatedness were evaluated with VDJtools (CalcPairwiseDistances, ClusterSamples), while phylogenetic trees were built in CLCbio workbench. Expanded clones were defined as having at least 8 unique UMIs, based on coefficient-of-variation modelling across technical triplicates. The raw public data were reprocessed by TCRdb itself: fastp quality trimming at Q25, MiXCR clonotype calling, in-frame beta chains only. One record per CDR3 amino acid sequence lists the most common genes and DNA. Clone size and V and J calls follow TCRdb, not the original study. The sample table records fewer than 85,000 distinct CDR3 sequences; 3.9% of these occur just once. Approximately 1.3% of the sample is held by the ten biggest clonotypes.

The paper's findings and limits, for the study overall: In a phylogenetic analysis, the repertoires of 18 out of 34 MS patients fell into a single cluster of related CDR3 sequences, pointing to a possible signature at the repertoire level. No identical CDR3 amino acid sequences were found to be shared among expanded clones across subjects, suggesting that TCR-beta repertoires were private in all groups. The highest TCR clonal expansion was observed in HAM/TSP patients, whereas the lowest was observed in MS patients, even when compared with healthy controls. No clinical or MRI features were associated with the MS cluster, and the authors said that larger cohorts are needed.

The sample was PBMCs. The TCR was taken from a young man with multiple sclerosis. The receptor chain draws on TRBV7-2 and TRBJ1-1; the best D guess is TRBD1, with 6 bases matching. This receptor carries the CDR3 CASSLDRHEAFF. The DNA reads as follows: TGTGCCAGCAGCTTGGACAGACATGAAGCTTTCTTT.